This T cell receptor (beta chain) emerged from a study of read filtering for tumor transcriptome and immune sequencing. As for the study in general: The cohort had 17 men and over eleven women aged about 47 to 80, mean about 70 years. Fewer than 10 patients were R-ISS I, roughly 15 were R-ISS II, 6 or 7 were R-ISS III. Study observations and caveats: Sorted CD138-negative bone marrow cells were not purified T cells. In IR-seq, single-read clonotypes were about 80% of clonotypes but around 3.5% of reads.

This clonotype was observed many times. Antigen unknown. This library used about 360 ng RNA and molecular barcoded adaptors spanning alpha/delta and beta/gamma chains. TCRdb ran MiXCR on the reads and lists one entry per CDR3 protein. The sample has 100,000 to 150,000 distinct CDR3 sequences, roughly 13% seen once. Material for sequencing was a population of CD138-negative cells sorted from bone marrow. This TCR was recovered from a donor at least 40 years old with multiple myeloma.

As DNA, the CDR3 is TGTGCCAGCAGCGTAGTTCCGACGGCGAACACTGAAGCTTTCTTT. Translated, it gives CASSVVPTANTEAFF. This chain links TRBV9 with TRBJ1-1, with D hard to call. V lost 0 bases, J lost 1 base, and 10 bases lay in between. The CDR3 spans 15 residues. From germline, CDR1 is SGDLS and CDR2 YYNGEE.